This is a list of T cell receptor beta chains from one sample in a study of glioma-infiltrating T cells. TCRdb passed the multiplex PCR reads through MiXCR, listing each CDR3 protein once. Of about 130,000 distinct CDR3 sequences in the sample, 20% to 25% were seen once. Sequencing input: glioma tissue, nonneoplastic brain tissue, or PBMCs (not recorded which). These receptors came from a human donor with low-grade glioma or glioblastoma, undergoing nonglioma brain surgery, or in good health (not recorded which). The CDR3 runs from the conserved cysteine through the conserved F or W. D genes are given only for firm matches. A row's size may be missing; if present it is once, few, many or a size class.

j_gene | abundance | v_gene | d_gene | CDR3nt | CDR3aa
TRBJ1-3 | few | TRBV25-1 | . | TGTGCCAGCAGTGAATATACAGGGATTGGAAACACCATATATTTT | CASSEYTGIGNTIYF
TRBJ2-2 | many | TRBV3-1 | TRBD2 | TGTGCCAGCAGCCCTAGGACTAGCGATGTCGGGGAGCTGTTTTTT | CASSPRTSDVGELFF
TRBJ2-7 | once | TRBV12-5 | TRBD1 | TGTGATAGTGGTCTCGACCCCGGGACAGTCTACGAGCAGTACTTC | CDSGLDPGTVYEQYF
TRBJ2-3 | many | TRBV2 | TRBD1 | TGTGCCAGCAGTCCAGACAGGGGAGATACGCAGTATTTT | CASSPDRGDTQYF
TRBJ2-5 | . | TRBV5-4 | TRBD2 | TGTGCCAGCAGCTCCCCGGGACTAGCTCAAGAGACCCAGTACTTC | CASSSPGLAQETQYF
TRBJ1-1 | few | TRBV29-1 | . | TGCAGCGTTCTCGAGGGGTCGGACACTGAAGCTTTCTTT | CSVLEGSDTEAFF
TRBJ2-5 | . | TRBV5-4 | . | TGTGCCAGCAGCCGTCGGGGGGCACAAGAGACCCAGTACTTC | CASSRRGAQETQYF
TRBJ2-7 | many | TRBV27 | . | TGTGCCAGCAGTTTGGGGGTTAGGGCCTACGAGCAGTACTTC | CASSLGVRAYEQYF
TRBJ1-2 | many | TRBV2 | TRBD1 | TGTGCCAGCAGAGGGTTACAGGGGACCGGCTACACCTTC | CASRGLQGTGYTF
TRBJ2-5 | . | TRBV7-9 | TRBD1 | TGTGCCGGCAGCCTTAGACAGGGAGTGGAGACCCAGTACTTC | CAGSLRQGVETQYF
TRBJ2-5 | few | TRBV24-1 | TRBD1 | TGTGCCACCAGTGACGCAGGACAGGGGAAACAAGAGACCCAGTACTTC | CATSDAGQGKQETQYF
TRBJ2-1 | . | TRBV9 | . | TGTGCCAGCAGCACCTCCGGGACTCTTTCGGGTGAGCAGTTCTTC | CASSTSGTLSGEQFF
TRBJ2-6 | many | TRBV6-1 | . | TGTGCCCACAAAGGGTCTGGGGCCAACGTCCTGACTTTC | CAHKGSGANVLTF
TRBJ2-3 | many | TRBV19 | . | TGTGCCAGTAGTATAACGTCTCGTCGGTCCACAGATACGCAGTATTTT | CASSITSRRSTDTQYF
TRBJ2-5 | . | TRBV10-2 | . | TGCGCCAGCATGGTGGATCAAGAGACCCAGTACTTC | CASMVDQETQYF
TRBJ2-2 | many | TRBV28 | . | TGTGCCAGCAGTTTATCCAGGGGGAACACCGGGGAGCTGTTTTTT | CASSLSRGNTGELFF
TRBJ2-5 | once | TRBV11-1 | . | TGTGCCAGCAGCCCCAGGGAAGCGCAGGAGACCAAGTACTTC | CASSPREAQETKYF
TRBJ1-2 | many | TRBV6-2/TRBV6-3 | . | TGTGCCAGCAGTTACAGGGCAGGGATGAATTACTATGGCTACACCTTC | CASSYRAGMNYYGYTF
TRBJ2-3 | . | TRBV3-1 | . | TGTGCCAGCAGCCATGGGGGTAGCACAGATACGCAGTATTTT | CASSHGGSTDTQYF
TRBJ2-7 | many | TRBV20-1 | TRBD2 | TGCAGTGCTAGAGATTCGACTAGCGTCGTCTCCGAGCAGTACTTC | CSARDSTSVVSEQYF
TRBJ2-6 | few | TRBV7-9 | . | TGTGCCAGCAGCCCACAGAACTCTGGGGCCAACGTCCTGACTTTC | CASSPQNSGANVLTF
TRBJ2-7 | . | TRBV4-1 | TRBD2 | TGCGCCAGCAGCCAAGGTCAAACACTAGCGGAAGACTACGAGCAGTACTTC | CASSQGQTLAEDYEQYF
TRBJ2-3 | many | TRBV12-3/TRBV12-4 | TRBD1 | TGTGCCAGCAGTAAGGGACAGAGTACAGATACGCAGTATTTT | CASSKGQSTDTQYF
TRBJ2-7 | . | TRBV7-2 | TRBD2 | TGTGCCAGCAGCGCCGGACTAGCGGGAGGGCAGTACGAGCAATACTTC | CASSAGLAGGQYEQYF
TRBJ2-7 | many | TRBV11-1 | . | TGTGCCAGCAGCTTACGTGGACTCTCCTACGAGCAGTACTTC | CASSLRGLSYEQYF
TRBJ2-1 | many | TRBV7-6 | . | TGTGCCAGCAGCCCCACCTCGACTAGCTCCTACAATGAGCAGTTCTTC | CASSPTSTSSYNEQFF